This passage covers 3 T cell receptor beta chains from one sample sequenced in a study of cytomegalovirus exposure and HLA in healthy donors. The repertoire was sequenced with immunoSEQ multiplex PCR; TCRdb's copy has only in-frame clones and lacks some. The data show under 250,000 clones, with around nine tenths seen just once and 1.5% to 2.5% held by the top ten. The sequencing sample was made of PBMCs. These receptors were obtained from a woman aged 18 to 35 in good health and CMV-seropositive.

V gene TRBV30 combines with J gene TRBJ2-1; 11 bases fit TRBD2. With 1 base clipped from V and 8 bases from J, the junction kept 13 bases outside the gene matches. The CDR3 covers 17 residues. CDR1 GTSNPN and CDR2 SVGIG come from the germline V gene (reference sequence). CDR3 region: CAWSGLLSGRAWDEQFF. For the CDR3, the DNA is TGTGCCTGGAGTGGCTTACTTAGCGGGAGGGCCTGGGATGAGCAGTTCTTC.

The chain couples TRBV18 to TRBJ1-1, with D possibly being TRBD1 (5 bases). CDR1 and CDR2 (germline): KGHSH, LQKENI. V lost 2 bases and J lost 1, with 8 bases in between. The CDR3 is 14 amino acids. CDR3 region: CASSPSGKNTEAFF. The CDR3 DNA sequence: TGTGCCAGCTCACCATCAGGGAAGAACACTGAAGCTTTCTTT.

The chain has TRBV5-1 and TRBJ2-3, with D possibly TRBD1 on 6 matching bases. Deletions cut 3 bases from V and 1 base from J, with 9 bases between. CDR3 length equals 14 residues. Germline CDR1 SGHRS, CDR2 YFSETQ. The CDR3 loop is CASSSRTGTDTQYF. The CDR3 bases are TGCGCCAGCAGCTCGCGGACAGGCACAGATACGCAGTATTTT.